This section outlines one TCR beta chain sequence together with its context. The antigen remains undetermined. The assay used was immunoSEQ (version v3.0), run at survey level. Sequenced by immunoSEQ multiplex PCR; TCRdb stores in-frame clones only, minus some. The table lists 20,000 to 25,000 clones, around 81% of them singletons. There are 12 residues in the CDR3. Per germline, CDR1 LNHDA and CDR2 SQIVND (reference sequence). V was trimmed by 6 bases and J by 8 bases, leaving 13 bases between them. This sample stems from a study of long-term antiretroviral therapy in people with HIV. Looking at the study overall: Some samples came about a decade before the 2015 immediate-ART recommendation, and these were the earliest.

Sampling of each donor yielded at least one pre-ART PBMC sample and at least two post-ART PBMC samples. All participants with HIV were treated in the United States. Study-level findings and limits: ART adherence was not documented, and neither viral resistance nor therapy changes had any data.

The material was unsorted PBMCs, obtained 1.6 years after starting antiretroviral therapy. The chain recombines TRBV19 with TRBJ1-2; D remains ambiguous. The source is a man aged 40-55 years with HIV. CDR3 loop: CASSATAAGYTF. The CDR3 DNA sequence: TGTGCCAGTAGCGCTACAGCGGCCGGCTACACCTTC. The whole variable domain, remainder taken from reference TRBV19 and TRBJ1-2, is DGGITQSPKYLFRKEGQNVTLSCEQNLNHDAMYWYRQDPGQGLRLIYYSQIVNDFQKGDIAEGYSVSREKKESFPLTVTSAQKNPTAFYLCASSATAAGYTFGSGTRLTVV.